This T cell receptor beta chain appears in the sequencing data of a study of cytomegalovirus exposure and HLA in healthy donors (dated by TCRdb to 2017 to 2019). Regarding the complete study: An earlier analysis of about 560 of the donors reported 250 to 300 Gb of sequence data and 90 million to 120 million unique TCR beta sequences obtained from around 170 million T cells. In a later analysis, previously published TCR beta repertoires from 666 donors were re-analyzed and high-resolution HLA genotyping was added so that TCR occurrence patterns could be studied. In addition to the first cohort of 666 subjects, a separate validation cohort of some 120 different subjects was used. Genome-wide SNP genotypes for about 60% of the roughly 670 donors were used in a later genetic analysis, which treated that subset as a discovery cohort. In the later analysis, no new phenotypic data were used to find candidate immune exposures; instead, reliance was placed on TCR beta sequences and their occurrence across donors. HLA typing included class I and class II loci at four-digit resolution. Among 300 to 500 genotyped donors of the cohort, an average of approximately 200,000 unique TCR beta nucleotide sequences was sequenced per donor, of which roughly 18% were non-productive. An earlier analysis of nearly 600 of the donors applied high-throughput TCR beta sequencing to assess whether each TCR beta V gene segment acted as functional or pseudogenic. Because of strong linkage in the cohort, roughly five DR-DQ haplotypes were treated as single units for association and clustering. Among the roughly 400 genotyped donors, about 85% belonged to the genetic ancestry cluster associated with self-reported Caucasian donors. The study aimed to test whether signatures of past pathogen exposure could be identified by cataloging public T cell receptors. Donor age, sex, ethnicity and CMV serostatus were collected together with the repertoire data. To predict cytomegalovirus infection status, the study brought together high-throughput TCR immunosequencing, statistical association of individual TCRs with disease status, and machine learning. About 300 gigabases of sequencing data and approximately 91 million unique TCR sequences made up an early release that covered approximately 700 HLA-typed donors. The T cell repertoires of about 700 subjects were profiled by immunosequencing and related to cytomegalovirus serostatus. Every repertoire in the discovery cohort had been generated on one and the same sequencing platform. Typing coverage differed by locus: A, B, C, DRB1 and DQB1 were typed in roughly 620-630 donors, DQA1 in approximately 520, DPA1 in around 600, and DPB1 in approximately 450. Study-wide findings and limitations: HLA typing was unavailable for some donors at each locus, so association tests used only the typed subset. V-gene and J-gene trimming of TCR beta chains was associated with a missense DCLRE1C variant in a later genetic analysis, and the association was replicated in an independent cohort. Broadly in line with IMGT annotations, most TCR beta V segments showed up in productive rearrangements about 87% or about 30% of the time in an earlier analysis of 587 of the donors. In a later analysis, several top co-occurrence clusters were reported to appear linked to parvovirus B19, influenza, CMV and Epstein-Barr virus. Immune exposure information for the cohort was limited to CMV serostatus. A total of roughly 160 TCR beta chains were listed by the study as associated with cytomegalovirus. A cluster of highly shared sequence variants was judged likely to be a technical artifact of the sequencing pipeline. The 87-base-pair reads could not distinguish some IMGT-functional V segments, including TRBV6-2 and TRBV6-3, so those segments were excluded. Linkage disequilibrium might explain the correlated functional status among segregating V segments, but an unknown experimental factor could not be ruled out. Most TCR sequences were seen in very few donors, while some public TCRs were found in many individuals. Compared with the approximately 720-donor mean, donors in an Asian-associated ancestry cluster had fewer N-insertions in productive TCRs, according to a later genetic analysis. A further reported finding was that TCR beta sequences accurately predicted the HLA-A and HLA-B alleles for most subjects in the first cohort. Roughly uniform sequencing depth across donors was assumed in presence/absence analyses, although this assumption may not hold. Because counts were too low, about 15 rarely observed V segments, including chromosome 9 orphons, were left out of the earlier analysis of some 640 of the donors. According to a later analysis, most CMV-associated TCR beta chains appeared to be HLA-restricted, and the HLA associations seemed to be driven largely by CMV exposure. Strong co-occurrence of HLA alleles, especially DR and DQ, made assigning TCR associations to individual alleles difficult. In both the original and validation cohorts, the classifier was reported to diagnose cytomegalovirus status with high specificity and sensitivity. A later analysis found that TCR association rates varied across HLA loci, with DRB1 alleles showing the most associated TCRs and HLA-C alleles the fewest. Only TCR beta chains were sequenced in this cohort, and the absence of alpha or paired-chain data limited detectable features. It was suggested by the authors that the approach could potentially be generalized to other disease states and immunological phenotypes. In vitro tests confirmed that a few of the cytomegalovirus-associated TCR beta chains recognize cytomegalovirus antigens. A later analysis found that HLA-associated TCR beta chains were more clonally expanded and had lower generation probabilities than equally common non-associated chains. A later analysis associated approximately 17,000 TCR beta sequences with specific HLA alleles at a false discovery rate of 0.05.

The cohort consisted of 600 or so healthy bone marrow donors. At the time of sampling, every cohort member was nominally healthy, though immune exposures that went unrecorded were likely present. The donor was CMV seronegative and was included in the group of 352 seronegative cohort members. A peripheral blood sample was provided by each donor, and peripheral blood mononuclear cells were used for TCR beta sequencing. Genomic DNA was extracted from the blood cell samples with the Qiagen DNeasy Blood Extraction Kit. The CDR3 goes from the cysteine to the phenylalanine over 15 residues. CDR3 DNA is the only sequence kept; it has 45 bases, read in frame from the first base. For CDR1 and CDR2, the germline V gene lists LGHNA and YSLEER. V is reduced by 4 bases and J by 4 bases, leaving a spacing of 16 bases between them. Libraries were constructed by the immunoSEQ multiplex PCR assay. The multiplex PCR relied on a mix of 60 forward primers for TCR Vbeta segments and 13 reverse primers for TCR Jbeta segments. Amplification of the CDR3 region of rearranged TCR beta genes was performed with a multiplex PCR assay on genomic DNA. On the Illumina HiSeq System, the amplified TCR beta libraries were sequenced as 87-base-pair reads. Under the source paper's analysis protocol: A later analysis tallied around 87 million unique TCR beta chains across the 666 repertoires, and approximately 12 million of those chains were shared by two or more donors. To remove PCR and sequencing errors, raw reads were error-corrected and collapsed into unique sequences using a nearest-neighbor algorithm that merged closely related sequences. V, D and J gene segments were assigned by aligning CDR3 sequences to IMGT reference sequences. For a sequence to be retained, at least a six-nucleotide match to both a V gene segment and a J gene segment was required. Rearrangements were classified as productive when the CDR3 lacked stop codons and remained in frame with V and J, and all other rearrangements were classified as non-productive. CDR3 was defined according to IMGT convention as the region running from the second conserved V-encoded cysteine to the conserved J-encoded phenylalanine. The earlier analysis of about 590 of the donors excluded sequences that lacked an unambiguous match to a single V gene segment. In an earlier analysis of several hundred of the donors, a V segment was called functional when productive rearrangements were above 56.7%, and segregating when the standard deviation between donors exceeded 5%. A statistical classification framework was built to diagnose cytomegalovirus status from the catalog of TCR beta chain sequences. V and J gene assignment, in a later analysis, came from comparing TCR nucleotide sequences with IMGT/GENE-DB human TR gene sequences. Using the TCRdist pipeline, a later analysis assigned CDR3 sequences along with most-parsimonious VDJ recombination scenarios. In a later analysis, each TCR beta chain was defined by its CDR3 amino acid sequence together with its V-gene family, and reads without a unique V-gene family were excluded. To address suspected cross-contamination and a sequencing artifact, a later analysis removed roughly 640 highly shared, low-generation-probability nucleotide sequences. In a later analysis, a clonal expansion index for each public chain was calculated from normalized within-repertoire ranks of inferred template counts. A later analysis computed generation probabilities with a VDJ recombination model fitted to out-of-frame rearrangements, and checked the results against IGoR. In a later analysis, hypergeometric tests were used to score TCR-TCR, TCR-HLA and TCR-CMV co-occurrence, with a repertoire-size bias correction applied to TCR pairs. In a later analysis, false discovery rates were estimated by permuting HLA or CMV assignments 20 times. A later analysis grouped co-occurring TCRs with DBSCAN, adding TCRdist sequence similarity when clustering within HLA-allele-positive subsets. Repertoires with fewer than 30,000 or more than 120,000 public chains were left out of co-occurrence clustering, as were roughly five repertoires with anomalous nucleotide sharing. The immuneACCESS repertoire file appears here via TCRdb, limited to in-frame rearrangements. These files lack a portion of the clones; in checked studies, under half of the deficit traces to unresolved V genes, and the cause of the others is not known. V and J calls and clone size come straight from that table; D and trimming were deduced from the DNA. Here the sample has fewer than 200,000 clones; around 74% occur a single time. The ten largest account for over 1.1% of the sample.

To note about this clone: It has no known antigen specificity. No base quality information exists; no much larger clone differs at one position.

This receptor was taken from a man between 18 and 29 years old in good health and CMV-seronegative. The sequence joins TRBV4-3 to TRBJ2-5; TRBD1 is a weak D gene call, 6 bases matching. Sequenced material: PBMCs. The CDR3 protein: CASSRFQGPGETQYF. The DNA is as follows: TGCGCCAGCAGCCGATTTCAGGGGCCTGGAGAGACCCAGTACTTC.